The 7 T cell receptor beta chains below come from one sample, sequenced in a study of CXCR3-negative and CXCR3-positive naive CD8 T cells (dated by TCRdb to the late 2010s). The paper as a whole reports these results and caveats: Compared with CXCR3-negative naive cells, CXCR3-positive naive cells had TRB CDR3s with higher hydrophobicity (lower Kidera factor 4), lower energy, and higher strength and volume indices.

TCRdb shows the sequencer as NextSeq 550. The Human TCR Profiling Kit (MiLaboratory) was used to prepare UMI-labeled 5' RACE TRB cDNA libraries. TCRdb reprocessed the public reads and reports one entry per CDR3 protein sequence, without DNA. The sample table includes about 60,000 distinct CDR3 sequences. The top ten hold 0.53% of the sample. No cognate antigen is known for these TCRs. Sequencing input: naive CXCR3+ CD8+ T cells from blood. The intended sense of this specimen's cell subset or site label: CD45RO-CCR7+CD27+CD95- naive CD8+ T cells expressing CXCR3 (TNR3+). Source of these receptors: a human donor in good health. Some clones in this sample may be carry-over from other donors' samples.

V is TRBV11-2 and J is TRBJ1-1. Per germline, CDR1 SGHAT and CDR2 FQNNGV. The CDR3 spans 16 residues. The CDR3: CASSNEEGLLITEAFF. The full variable domain, in which reference TRBV11-2 and TRBJ1-1 provide the parts outside the CDR3, is EAGVAQSPRYKIIEKRQSVAFWCNPISGHATLYWYQQILGQGPKLLIQFQNNGVVDDSQLPKDRFSAERLKGVDSTLKIQPAKLEDSAVYLCASSNEEGLLITEAFFGQGTRLTVV.

The genes are TRBV4-3 and TRBJ2-7; the D call from TCRdb, TRBD1, cannot be confirmed without DNA. The CDR3 sequence is 14 residues long. Germline CDR1 and CDR2: LGHNA and YSLEER. CDR3: CASSLWAEAYEQYF.

The chain employs TRBV24-1 and TRBJ2-1. Germline V gene sequence: CDR1 KGHDR, CDR2 SFDVKD. The CDR3 totals 11 residues. The CDR3 sequence: CATLDRDEQFF.

The chain has TRBV10-3 and TRBJ2-3; TCRdb reports TRBD1, a call that lacks DNA to check it against. From germline, CDR1 is ENHRY and CDR2 SYGVKD. The CDR3 totals 14 residues. The CDR3 sequence is CAISEGTPHGTQYF.

The J gene is TRBJ1-2, the V gene TRBV6-5; TCRdb names TRBD1, which stays unverified in the absence of DNA. The V gene's germline CDR1 is MNHEY and CDR2 SVGAGI. The CDR3 has 14 amino acids. The CDR3 region is CASSYGTEVYGYTF.

V usage is TRBV28 and J usage is TRBJ2-3; as DNA is missing, the TRBD2 call by TCRdb cannot be tested. The length of the CDR3 is 15 residues. Per germline, CDR1 MDHEN and CDR2 SYDVKM. The CDR3 sequence: CASVGPSGGTDTQYF.

The gene calls are TRBV14 and TRBJ2-7. Germline lookup yields CDR1 SGHDN and CDR2 FVKESK. The CDR3 runs 14 residues. CDR3 amino acids: CASSPKILGYEQYF.